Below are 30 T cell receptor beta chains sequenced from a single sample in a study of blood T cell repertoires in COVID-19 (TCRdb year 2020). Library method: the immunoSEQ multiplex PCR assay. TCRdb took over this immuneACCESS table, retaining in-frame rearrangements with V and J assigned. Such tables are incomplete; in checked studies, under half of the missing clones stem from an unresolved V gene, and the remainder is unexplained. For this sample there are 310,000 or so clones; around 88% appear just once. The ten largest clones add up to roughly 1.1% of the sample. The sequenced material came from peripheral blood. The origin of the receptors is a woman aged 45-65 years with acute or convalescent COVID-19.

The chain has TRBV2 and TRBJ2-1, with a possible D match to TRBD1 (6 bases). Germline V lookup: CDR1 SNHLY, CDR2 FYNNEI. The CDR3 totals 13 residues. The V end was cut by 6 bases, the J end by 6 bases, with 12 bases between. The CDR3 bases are TGTGCCAGCAGCCAACAGGGTATCAATGAGCAGTTCTTC. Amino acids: CASSQQGINEQFF.

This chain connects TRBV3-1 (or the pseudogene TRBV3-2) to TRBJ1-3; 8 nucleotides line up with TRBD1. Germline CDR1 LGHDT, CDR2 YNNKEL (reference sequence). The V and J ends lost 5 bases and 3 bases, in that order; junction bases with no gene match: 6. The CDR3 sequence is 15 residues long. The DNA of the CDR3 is TGTGCCAGCAGCTTACAGGGGGGTCGTGGAAACACCATATATTTT. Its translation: CASSLQGGRGNTIYF.

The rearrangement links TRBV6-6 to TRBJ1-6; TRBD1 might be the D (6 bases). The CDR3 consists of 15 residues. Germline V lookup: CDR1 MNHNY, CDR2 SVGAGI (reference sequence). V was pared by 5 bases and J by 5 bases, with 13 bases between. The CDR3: CASSLYRANNSPLHF. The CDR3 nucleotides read TGTGCCAGCAGTCTATACAGGGCCAATAATTCACCCCTCCACTTT.

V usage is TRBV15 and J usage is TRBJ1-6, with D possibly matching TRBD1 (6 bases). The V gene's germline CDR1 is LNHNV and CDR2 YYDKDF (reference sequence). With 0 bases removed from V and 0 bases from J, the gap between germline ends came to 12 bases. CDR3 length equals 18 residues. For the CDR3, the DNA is TGTGCCACCAGCAGAGATAGGGGGGGCACCTCCTATAATTCACCCCTCCACTTT. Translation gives CATSRDRGGTSYNSPLHF.

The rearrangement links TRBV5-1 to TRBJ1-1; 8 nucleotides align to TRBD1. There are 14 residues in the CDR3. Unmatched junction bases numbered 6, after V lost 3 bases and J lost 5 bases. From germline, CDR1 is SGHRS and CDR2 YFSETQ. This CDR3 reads CASSYDRGTTEAFF. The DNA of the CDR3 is TGCGCCAGCAGCTACGACAGGGGTACAACTGAAGCTTTCTTT.

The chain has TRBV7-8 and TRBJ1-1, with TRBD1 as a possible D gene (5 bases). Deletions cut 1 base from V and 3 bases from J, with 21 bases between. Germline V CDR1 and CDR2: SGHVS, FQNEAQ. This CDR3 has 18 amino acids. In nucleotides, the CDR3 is TGTGCCAGCAGCTTAGTTTGGCAGGGTGTAAGGGCGGACACTGAAGCTTTCTTT. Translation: CASSLVWQGVRADTEAFF.

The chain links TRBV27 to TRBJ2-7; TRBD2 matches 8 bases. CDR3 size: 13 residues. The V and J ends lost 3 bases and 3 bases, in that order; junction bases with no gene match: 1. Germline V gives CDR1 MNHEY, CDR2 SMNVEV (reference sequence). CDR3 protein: CASSFRGGYEQYV. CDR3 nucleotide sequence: TGTGCCAGCAGTTTCCGGGGGGGCTACGAGCAGTACGTC.

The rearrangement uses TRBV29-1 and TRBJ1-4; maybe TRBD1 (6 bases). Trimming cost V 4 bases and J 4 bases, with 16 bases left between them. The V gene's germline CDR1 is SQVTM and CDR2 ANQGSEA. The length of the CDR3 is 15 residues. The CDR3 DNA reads TGCAGCGTTGCGGGGGGGGCGGCAGTTAATGAAAAACTGTTTTTT. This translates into CSVAGGAAVNEKLFF.

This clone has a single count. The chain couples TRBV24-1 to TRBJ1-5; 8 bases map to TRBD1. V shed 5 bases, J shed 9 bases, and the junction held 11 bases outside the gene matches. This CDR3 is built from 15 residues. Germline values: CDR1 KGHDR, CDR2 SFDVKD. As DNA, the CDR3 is TGTGCCACCAGTGCCGCGACAGGGGAGAAGGGGCCCCAGCATTTT. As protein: CATSAATGEKGPQHF.

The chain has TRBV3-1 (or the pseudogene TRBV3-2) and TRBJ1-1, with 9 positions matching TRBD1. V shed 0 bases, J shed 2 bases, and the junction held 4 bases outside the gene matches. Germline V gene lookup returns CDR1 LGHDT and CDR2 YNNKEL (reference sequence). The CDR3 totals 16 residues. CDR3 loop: CASSQDAGQGNTEAFF. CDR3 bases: TGTGCCAGCAGCCAAGATGCGGGACAGGGCAACACTGAAGCTTTCTTT.

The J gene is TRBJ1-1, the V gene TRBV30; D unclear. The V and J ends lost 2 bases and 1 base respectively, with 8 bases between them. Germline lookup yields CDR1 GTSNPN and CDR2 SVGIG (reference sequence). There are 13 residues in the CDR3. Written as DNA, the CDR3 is TGTGCCTGGAGTCGGTCAGGGAACACTGAAGCTTTCTTT. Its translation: CAWSRSGNTEAFF. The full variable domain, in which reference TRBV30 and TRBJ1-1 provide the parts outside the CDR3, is SQTIHQWPATLVQPVGSPLSLECTVEGTSNPNLYWYRQAAGRGLQLLFYSVGIGQISSEVPQNLSASRPQDRQFILSSKKLLLSDSGFYLCAWSRSGNTEAFFGQGTRLTVV.

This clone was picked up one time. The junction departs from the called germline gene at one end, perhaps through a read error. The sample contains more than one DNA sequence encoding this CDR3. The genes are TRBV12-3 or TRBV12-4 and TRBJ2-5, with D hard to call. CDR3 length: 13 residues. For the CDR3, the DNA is TGTGCTAGCAGTTTAAACAGACAAGAGACCCAGTACTTC. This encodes CASSLNRQETQYF.

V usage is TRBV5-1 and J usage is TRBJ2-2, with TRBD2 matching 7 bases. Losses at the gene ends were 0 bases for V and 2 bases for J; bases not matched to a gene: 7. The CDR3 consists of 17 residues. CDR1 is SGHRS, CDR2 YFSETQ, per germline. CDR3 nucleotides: TGCGCCAGCAGCTTGGAGGGCGGGGGTCGCAACACCGGGGAGCTGTTTTTT. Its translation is CASSLEGGGRNTGELFF.

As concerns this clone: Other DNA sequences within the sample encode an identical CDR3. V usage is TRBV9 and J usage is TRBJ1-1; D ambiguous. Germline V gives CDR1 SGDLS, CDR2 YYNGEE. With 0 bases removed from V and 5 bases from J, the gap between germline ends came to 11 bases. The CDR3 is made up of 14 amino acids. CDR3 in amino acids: CASSVEGRGTEAFF. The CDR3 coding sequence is TGTGCCAGCAGCGTAGAAGGTCGGGGTACTGAAGCTTTCTTT.

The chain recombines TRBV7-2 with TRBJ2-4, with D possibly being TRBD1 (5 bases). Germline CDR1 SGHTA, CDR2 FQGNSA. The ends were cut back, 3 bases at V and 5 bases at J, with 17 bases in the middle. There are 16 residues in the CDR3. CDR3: CASSFSPRVVENIQYF. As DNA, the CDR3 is TGTGCCAGCAGCTTTTCCCCCAGGGTTGTCGAAAACATTCAGTACTTC.

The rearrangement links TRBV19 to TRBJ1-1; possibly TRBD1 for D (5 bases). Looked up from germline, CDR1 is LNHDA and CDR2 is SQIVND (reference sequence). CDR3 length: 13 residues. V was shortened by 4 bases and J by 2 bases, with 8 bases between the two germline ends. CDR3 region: CASSTGENTEAFF. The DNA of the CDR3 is TGTGCCAGTAGTACGGGGGAAAACACTGAAGCTTTCTTT.

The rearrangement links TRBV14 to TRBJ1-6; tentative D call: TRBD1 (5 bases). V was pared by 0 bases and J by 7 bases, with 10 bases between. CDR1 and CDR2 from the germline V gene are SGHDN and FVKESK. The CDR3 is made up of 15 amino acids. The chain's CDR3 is CASSQDRVGNSPLHF. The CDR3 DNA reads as TGTGCCAGCAGCCAAGACAGGGTGGGGAATTCACCCCTCCACTTT. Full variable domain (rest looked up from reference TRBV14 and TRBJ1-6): EAGVTQFPSHSVIEKGQTVTLRCDPISGHDNLYWYRRVMGKEIKFLLHFVKESKQDESGMPNNRFLAERTGGTYSTLKVQPAELEDSGVYFCASSQDRVGNSPLHFGNGTRLTVT.

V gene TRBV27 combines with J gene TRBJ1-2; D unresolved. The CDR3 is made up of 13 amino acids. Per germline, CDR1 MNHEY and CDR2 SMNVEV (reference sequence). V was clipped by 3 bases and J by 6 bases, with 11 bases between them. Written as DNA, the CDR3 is TGTGCCAGCAGTTTTACACCCACACATGGCTACACCTTC. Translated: CASSFTPTHGYTF.

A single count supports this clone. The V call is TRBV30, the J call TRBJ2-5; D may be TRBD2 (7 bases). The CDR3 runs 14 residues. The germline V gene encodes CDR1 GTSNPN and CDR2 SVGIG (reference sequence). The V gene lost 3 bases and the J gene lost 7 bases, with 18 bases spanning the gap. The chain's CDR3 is CAWSEASGGGTQYF. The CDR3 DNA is TGTGCCTGGAGCGAGGCTAGCGGAGGGGGGACCCAGTACTTC.

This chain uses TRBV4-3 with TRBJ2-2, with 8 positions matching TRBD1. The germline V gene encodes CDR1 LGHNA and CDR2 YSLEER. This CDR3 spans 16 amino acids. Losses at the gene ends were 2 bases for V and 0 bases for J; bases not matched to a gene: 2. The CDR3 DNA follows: TGCGCCAGCAGCCAACAGACAGGGGCGAACACCGGGGAGCTGTTTTTT. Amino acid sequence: CASSQQTGANTGELFF.

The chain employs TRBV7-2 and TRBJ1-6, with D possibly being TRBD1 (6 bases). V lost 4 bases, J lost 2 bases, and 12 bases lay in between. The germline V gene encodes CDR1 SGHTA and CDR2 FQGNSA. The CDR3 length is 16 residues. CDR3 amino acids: CASSSVKGAYNSPLHF. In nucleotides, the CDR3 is TGTGCCAGCAGCTCTGTTAAGGGGGCCTATAATTCACCCCTCCACTTT.

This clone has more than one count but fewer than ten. CDR3 sequence reads: CASSVAGASSTDTQYF. In DNA form, the CDR3 reads TGTGCCAGCAGCGTAGCGGGAGCGAGTAGCACAGATACGCAGTATTTT. The rearrangement uses TRBV9 and TRBJ2-3; D might be TRBD2 (6 bases). The germline gives CDR1 SGDLS, CDR2 YYNGEE. V lost 0 bases to trimming and J lost 0 bases, with 11 bases between them. The CDR3 runs 16 residues.

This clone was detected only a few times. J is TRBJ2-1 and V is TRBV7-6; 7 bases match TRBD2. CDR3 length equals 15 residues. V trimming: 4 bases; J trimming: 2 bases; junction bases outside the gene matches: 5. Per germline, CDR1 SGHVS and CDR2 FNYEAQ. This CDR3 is CASSSRTSPYNEQFF. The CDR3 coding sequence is TGTGCCAGCAGCTCCCGGACTAGTCCCTACAATGAGCAGTTCTTC.

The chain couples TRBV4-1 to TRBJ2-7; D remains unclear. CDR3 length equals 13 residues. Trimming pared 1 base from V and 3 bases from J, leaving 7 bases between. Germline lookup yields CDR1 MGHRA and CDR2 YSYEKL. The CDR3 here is CASSQAPGYEQYV. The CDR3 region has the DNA TGCGCCAGCAGCCAAGCTCCAGGCTACGAGCAGTACGTC.

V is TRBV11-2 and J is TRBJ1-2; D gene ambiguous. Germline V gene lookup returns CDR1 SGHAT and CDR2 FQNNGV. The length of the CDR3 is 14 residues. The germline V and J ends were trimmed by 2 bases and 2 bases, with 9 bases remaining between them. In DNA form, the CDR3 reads TGTGCCAGCAGCTTATTGAGGGAGAACTATGGCTACACCTTC. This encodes CASSLLRENYGYTF.

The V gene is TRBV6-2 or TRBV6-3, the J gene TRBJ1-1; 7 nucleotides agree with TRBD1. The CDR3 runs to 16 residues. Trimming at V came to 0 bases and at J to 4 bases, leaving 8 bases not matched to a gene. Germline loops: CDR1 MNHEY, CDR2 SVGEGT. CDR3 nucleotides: TGTGCCAGCAGTTACTCTTCAGGGGGAATGGGCACTGAAGCTTTCTTT. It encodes CASSYSSGGMGTEAFF.

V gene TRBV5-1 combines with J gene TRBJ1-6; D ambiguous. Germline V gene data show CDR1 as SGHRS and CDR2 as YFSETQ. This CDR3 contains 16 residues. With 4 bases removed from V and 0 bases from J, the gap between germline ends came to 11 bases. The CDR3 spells CASSPEANSYNSPLHF. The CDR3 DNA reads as TGCGCCAGCAGCCCGGAGGCCAACTCCTATAATTCACCCCTCCACTTT.

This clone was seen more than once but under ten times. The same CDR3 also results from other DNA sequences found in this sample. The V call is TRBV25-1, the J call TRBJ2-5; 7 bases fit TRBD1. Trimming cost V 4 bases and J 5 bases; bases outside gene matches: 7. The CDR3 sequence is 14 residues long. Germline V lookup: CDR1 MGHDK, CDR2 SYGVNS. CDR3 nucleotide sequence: TGTGCCAGCAGTGTACGGGACAGCCGCGAGACCCAGTACTTC. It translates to CASSVRDSRETQYF.

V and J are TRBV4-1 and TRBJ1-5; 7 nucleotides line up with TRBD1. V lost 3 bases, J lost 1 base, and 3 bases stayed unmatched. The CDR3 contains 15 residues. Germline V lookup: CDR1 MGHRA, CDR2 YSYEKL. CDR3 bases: TGCGCCAGCAGCCAGACGACAGGGAGCAATCAGCCCCAGCATTTT. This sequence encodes CASSQTTGSNQPQHF.

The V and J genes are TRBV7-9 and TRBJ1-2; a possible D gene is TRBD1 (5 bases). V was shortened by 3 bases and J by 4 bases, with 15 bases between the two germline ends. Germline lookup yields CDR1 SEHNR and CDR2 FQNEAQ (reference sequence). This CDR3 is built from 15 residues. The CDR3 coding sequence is TGTGCCAGCAGCTTCGGGGGGAGCGGTGGCTATGGCTACACCTTC. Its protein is CASSFGGSGGYGYTF.